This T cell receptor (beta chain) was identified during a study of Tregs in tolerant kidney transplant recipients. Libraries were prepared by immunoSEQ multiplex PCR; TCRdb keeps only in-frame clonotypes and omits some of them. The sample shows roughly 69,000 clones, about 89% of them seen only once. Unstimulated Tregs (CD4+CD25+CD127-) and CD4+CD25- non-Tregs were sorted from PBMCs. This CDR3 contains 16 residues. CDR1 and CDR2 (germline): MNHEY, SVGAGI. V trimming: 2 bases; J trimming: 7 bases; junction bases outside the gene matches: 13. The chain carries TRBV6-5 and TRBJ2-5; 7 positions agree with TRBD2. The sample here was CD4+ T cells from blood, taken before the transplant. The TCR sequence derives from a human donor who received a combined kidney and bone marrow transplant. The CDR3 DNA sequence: TGTGCCAGCAGTTACGACGGGCAGCGGGAATCGGGGACCCAGTACTTC. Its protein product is CASSYDGQRESGTQYF.